Included here is one TCR beta chain sequence, with context. Its target is not known. The genomic DNA of each subset was split evenly across several immunoSEQ plates. The table came from immunoSEQ multiplex PCR; TCRdb's copy has only in-frame clones and leaves some out. The sample yields 2 million to 3 million clones, roughly 92% seen once. In the CD4+ fraction, cells were divided into CD45RA+ naive and CD45RA-negative memory subsets. This sample stems from a study of shared clonotypes between healthy human individuals. Overall study results and limits: Few donors limited the genetic and exposure-history diversity represented. Several donors showed sharing of 4.5% to 5% of naive CD4 clonotypes.

There are 15 residues in the CDR3. CDR1 is MDHEN, CDR2 SYDVKM, per germline. Trimming removed 5 bases at V and 6 bases at J, with 20 bases between. The TCR was taken from a man in his late teens or twenties in good health. V gene TRBV28 combines with J gene TRBJ2-7, with D possibly TRBD2 on 6 matching bases. Sequencing used naive CD4+ T cells sorted from blood. Stated subset: CD45RA+ positively selected. The CDR3 sequence: CASSAPRGEVREQYF. CDR3 nucleotide sequence: TGTGCCAGCAGTGCCCCGAGAGGGGAGGTGCGCGAGCAGTACTTC.